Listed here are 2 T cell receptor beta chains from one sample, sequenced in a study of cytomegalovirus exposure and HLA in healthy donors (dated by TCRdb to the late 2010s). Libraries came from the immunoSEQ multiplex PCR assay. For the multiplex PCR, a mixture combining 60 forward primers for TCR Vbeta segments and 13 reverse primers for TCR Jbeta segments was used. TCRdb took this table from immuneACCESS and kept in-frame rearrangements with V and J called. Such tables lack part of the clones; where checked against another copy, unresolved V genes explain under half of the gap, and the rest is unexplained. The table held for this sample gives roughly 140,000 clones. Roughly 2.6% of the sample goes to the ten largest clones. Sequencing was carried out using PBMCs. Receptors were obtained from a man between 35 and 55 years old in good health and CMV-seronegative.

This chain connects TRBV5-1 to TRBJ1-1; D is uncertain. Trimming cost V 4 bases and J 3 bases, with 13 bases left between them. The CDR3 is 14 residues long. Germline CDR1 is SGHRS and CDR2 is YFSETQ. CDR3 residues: CASSPRTGDTEAFF. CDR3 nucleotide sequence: TGCGCCAGCAGCCCCAGGACGGGAGACACTGAAGCTTTCTTT.

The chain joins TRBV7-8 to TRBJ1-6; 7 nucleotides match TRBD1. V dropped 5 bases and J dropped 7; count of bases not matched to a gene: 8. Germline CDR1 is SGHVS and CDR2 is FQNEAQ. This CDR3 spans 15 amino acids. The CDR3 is CASSPVTGKNSPLHF. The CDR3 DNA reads TGTGCCAGCAGCCCCGTGACAGGGAAGAATTCACCCCTCCACTTT.